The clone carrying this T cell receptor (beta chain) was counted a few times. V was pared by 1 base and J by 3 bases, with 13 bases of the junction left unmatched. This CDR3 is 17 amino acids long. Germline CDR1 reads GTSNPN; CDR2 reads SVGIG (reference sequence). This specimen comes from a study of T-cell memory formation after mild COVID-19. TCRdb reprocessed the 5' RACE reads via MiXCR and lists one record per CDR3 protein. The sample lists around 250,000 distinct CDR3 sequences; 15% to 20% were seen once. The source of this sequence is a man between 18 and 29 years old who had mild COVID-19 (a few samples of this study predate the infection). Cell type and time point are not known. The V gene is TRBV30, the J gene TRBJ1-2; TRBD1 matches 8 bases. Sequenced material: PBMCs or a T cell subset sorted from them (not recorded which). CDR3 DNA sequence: TGTGCCTGGAGTGGCGTGGCGCGACAGGGGAATTACTATGGCTACACCTTC. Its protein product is CAWSGVARQGNYYGYTF. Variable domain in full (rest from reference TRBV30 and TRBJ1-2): SQTIHQWPATLVQPVGSPLSLECTVEGTSNPNLYWYRQAAGRGLQLLFYSVGIGQISSEVPQNLSASRPQDRQFILSSKKLLLSDSGFYLCAWSGVARQGNYYGYTFGSGTRLTVV.